These T cell receptor beta chains were read from a single sample in a study of OX40 agonist ivuxolimab in advanced cancers. The table came from immunoSEQ multiplex PCR; TCRdb's copy has only in-frame clones and leaves some out. The sample yields about 58,000 clones, 82% seen once. The input for sequencing was CD4+ or CD8+ T cells sorted from blood, taken in a trial of the OX40 agonist ivuxolimab. These receptors came from an adult with an advanced solid tumor such as melanoma, head and neck, liver or kidney cancer. CDR3s include the opening cysteine and the closing phenylalanine or tryptophan. The D gene is left open where the match is weak. The size field is filled for only some rows; it gives once, few, many or a size class.

abundance	v_gene	d_gene	len	j_gene	CDR3aa	CDR3nt
-	TRBV30	-	12	TRBJ1-4	CAWSAYREKLFF	TGTGCCTGGAGTGCGTACAGGGAAAAACTGTTTTTT
few	TRBV9	-	14	TRBJ1-1	CASTRTVTSPEAFF	TGTGCCAGCACGAGGACAGTAACCTCCCCTGAAGCTTTCTTT
once	TRBV7-9	-	16	TRBJ2-6	CASSSLATSGANVLTF	TGTGCCAGCAGCTCCCTCGCCACCTCTGGGGCCAACGTCCTGACTTTC
-	TRBV7-9	-	17	TRBJ2-1	CASSRTPGLTDRNEQFF	TGTGCCAGCAGCCGGACCCCGGGACTAACAGACAGGAATGAGCAGTTCTTC
-	TRBV27	-	17	TRBJ1-1	CASSSGLLREINTEAFF	TGTGCCAGCAGTTCTGGGTTGTTGCGGGAGATAAACACTGAAGCTTTCTTT
-	TRBV7-7	TRBD1	15	TRBJ2-2	CVSRAGTGVTGELFF	TGTGTTAGCAGGGCCGGGACAGGGGTTACCGGGGAGCTGTTTTTT
-	TRBV30	-	14	TRBJ1-4	CAWSANAVGEKLFF	TGTGCCTGGAGTGCAAACGCCGTCGGGGAAAAACTGTTTTTT
-	TRBV7-9	-	13	TRBJ2-3	CASSPRGPDTQYF	TGTGCCAGCAGCCCCAGGGGTCCAGATACGCAGTATTTT
once	TRBV2	-	17	TRBJ2-7	CASTTGGLGSKQHEQYF	TGTGCCAGCACGACAGGTGGACTTGGAAGTAAACAACACGAGCAGTACTTC
-	TRBV7-8	TRBD2	13	TRBJ2-3	CATKTSGTDTQYF	TGTGCCACCAAGACTAGCGGCACAGATACGCAGTATTTT
-	TRBV2	-	12	TRBJ2-4	CASSEQENIQYF	TGTGCCAGCAGTGAACAGGAAAACATTCAGTACTTC
-	TRBV5-4	-	11	TRBJ2-5	CASSLEKTQYF	TGTGCCAGCAGCTTGGAGAAGACCCAGTACTTC
-	TRBV19	TRBD1	15	TRBJ2-2	CASREGQVNTGELFF	TGTGCCAGTAGAGAAGGACAGGTGAACACCGGGGAGCTGTTTTTT
-	TRBV19	-	14	TRBJ1-5	CASTILLGTQPQHF	TGTGCCAGTACAATACTTCTAGGGACTCAGCCCCAGCATTTT
-	TRBV7-3	-	11	TRBJ2-7	CASSLGGKQYF	TGTGCCAGCAGCTTAGGAGGGAAACAGTACTTC
-	TRBV6-1	-	11	TRBJ1-1	CASRAGTEAFF	TGTGCCAGCAGGGCAGGCACTGAAGCTTTCTTT
-	TRBV28	-	12	TRBJ1-1	CASSLSGGEAFF	TGTGCCAGCAGTCTCTCGGGAGGTGAAGCTTTCTTT
-	TRBV14	-	14	TRBJ1-1	CASRKQGVGGEAFF	TGTGCCAGCAGAAAACAGGGAGTGGGAGGTGAAGCTTTCTTT
once	TRBV6-5	-	14	TRBJ2-5	CASSPLGQSETQYF	TGTGCCAGCAGTCCCCTGGGACAATCGGAGACCCAGTACTTC
-	TRBV6-5	-	13	TRBJ1-1	CATYGRLGTEAFF	TGTGCCACTTACGGACGATTAGGCACTGAAGCTTTCTTT
-	TRBV15	-	13	TRBJ1-2	CATSPKAGYGYTF	TGTGCCACCAGCCCCAAGGCAGGGTATGGCTACACCTTC
once	TRBV11-2	-	15	TRBJ2-7	CASRLLIGTADEQYF	TGTGCCAGCAGATTGCTTATCGGCACGGCGGACGAGCAGTACTTC
-	TRBV28	-	14	TRBJ1-1	CASSGARENTEAFF	TGTGCCAGCAGTGGTGCCAGGGAGAACACTGAAGCTTTCTTT
-	TRBV14	-	14	TRBJ1-1	CASSRMGMNTEAFF	TGTGCCAGCAGCCGAATGGGTATGAACACTGAAGCTTTCTTT
-	TRBV6-5	TRBD1	13	TRBJ1-1	CASAQQGFTEAFF	TGTGCCAGCGCCCAACAGGGGTTCACTGAAGCTTTCTTT
once	TRBV6-1	-	14	TRBJ1-1	CASSTLGRNTEAFF	TGTGCCAGCAGTACCCTCGGACGAAACACTGAAGCTTTCTTT
-	TRBV7-9	TRBD1	13	TRBJ1-6	CASSSDRGRPLHF	TGTGCCAGCAGCTCCGACAGGGGGCGACCCCTCCACTTT
-	TRBV7-2	-	14	TRBJ1-1	CASSSVGGNTEAFF	TGTGCCAGCAGCTCCGTGGGGGGGAACACTGAAGCTTTCTTT